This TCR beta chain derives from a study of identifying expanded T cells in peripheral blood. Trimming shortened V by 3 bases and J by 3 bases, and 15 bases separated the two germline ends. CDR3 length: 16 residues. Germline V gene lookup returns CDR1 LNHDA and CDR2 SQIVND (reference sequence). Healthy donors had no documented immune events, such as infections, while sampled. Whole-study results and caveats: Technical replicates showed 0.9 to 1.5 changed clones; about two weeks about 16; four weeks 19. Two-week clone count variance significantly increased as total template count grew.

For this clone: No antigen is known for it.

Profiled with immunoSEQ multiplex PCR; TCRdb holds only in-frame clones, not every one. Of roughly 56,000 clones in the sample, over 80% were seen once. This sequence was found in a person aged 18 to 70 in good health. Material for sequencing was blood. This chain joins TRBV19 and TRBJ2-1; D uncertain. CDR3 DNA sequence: TGTGCCAGTAGTATCCCATTGAATGCCCTCTACAATGAGCAGTTCTTC. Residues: CASSIPLNALYNEQFF.